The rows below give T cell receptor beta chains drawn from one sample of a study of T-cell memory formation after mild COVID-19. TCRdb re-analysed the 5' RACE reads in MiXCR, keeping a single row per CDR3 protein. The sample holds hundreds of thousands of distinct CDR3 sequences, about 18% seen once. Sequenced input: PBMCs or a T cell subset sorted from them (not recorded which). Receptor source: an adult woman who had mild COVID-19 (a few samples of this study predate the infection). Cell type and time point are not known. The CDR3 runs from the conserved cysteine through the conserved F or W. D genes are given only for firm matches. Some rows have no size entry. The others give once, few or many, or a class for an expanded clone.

CDR3: CASSEGGLTGANVLTF
DNA: TGTGCCAGCAGTGAGGGGGGGCTTACTGGGGCCAACGTCCTGACTTTC
V: TRBV2
size: many
J: TRBJ2-6
D: -

CDR3: CASSLAAKQETQYF
DNA: TGTGCTAGCAGCTTAGCGGCAAAGCAAGAGACCCAGTACTTC
V: TRBV7-7
size: few
J: TRBJ2-5
D: -

CDR3: CASSKAGWGVTSTEAFF
DNA: TGTGCCAGCAGCAAAGCGGGGTGGGGGGTTACGAGCACTGAAGCTTTCTTT
V: TRBV21-1
size: -
J: TRBJ1-1
D: -

CDR3: CASSLAPQPPFTLNIQYF
DNA: TGCGCCAGCAGCTTGGCCCCACAGCCCCCTTTCACGTTAAACATTCAGTACTTC
V: TRBV5-1
size: -
J: TRBJ2-4
D: -

CDR3: CASSWGPSPYEQYF
DNA: TGTGCCAGCAGCTGGGGACCCAGCCCATACGAGCAGTACTTC
V: TRBV7-9
size: once
J: TRBJ2-7
D: -

CDR3: CASSPKSGTSGGYNEQFF
DNA: TGTGCCAGCAGCCCAAAGAGTGGGACTAGCGGGGGGTACAATGAGCAGTTCTTC
V: TRBV9
size: -
J: TRBJ2-1
D: TRBD2

CDR3: CASSLGGGADTQYF
DNA: TGCGCCAGCAGCTTGGGAGGTGGGGCAGATACGCAGTATTTT
V: TRBV5-1
size: many
J: TRBJ2-3
D: -

CDR3: CASSYTTSGASYNEQFF
DNA: TGTGCCAGCAGCTATACGACTAGCGGGGCATCCTACAATGAGCAGTTCTTC
V: TRBV7-2
size: many
J: TRBJ2-1
D: TRBD2

CDR3: CASSLGPGSRYTEAFF
DNA: TGTGCCAGCAGCTTAGGCCCAGGAAGCAGGTACACTGAAGCTTTCTTT
V: TRBV7-8
size: -
J: TRBJ1-1
D: -

CDR3: CASSIGEGWNQPQHF
DNA: TGTGCCAGTAGTATAGGGGAGGGTTGGAATCAGCCCCAGCATTTT
V: TRBV19
size: once
J: TRBJ1-5
D: -

CDR3: CSARDPGTDTQYF
DNA: TGCAGTGCTAGAGATCCTGGCACAGATACGCAGTATTTT
V: TRBV20-1
size: -
J: TRBJ2-3
D: -

CDR3: CSVAGQTDTQYF
DNA: TGCAGCGTTGCGGGACAGACAGATACGCAGTATTTT
V: TRBV29-1
size: -
J: TRBJ2-3
D: TRBD1

CDR3: CASSQAYRGLEAFF
DNA: TGTGCCAGCAGCCAAGCCTACAGGGGGCTTGAAGCTTTCTTT
V: TRBV3-1
size: -
J: TRBJ1-1
D: TRBD1

CDR3: CASSLLPVSSTDTQYF
DNA: TGTGCCAGCAGCTTACTCCCCGTGAGCAGCACAGATACGCAGTATTTT
V: TRBV11-2
size: few
J: TRBJ2-3
D: -

CDR3: CASSQGKQNYGYTF
DNA: TGTGCCAGCAGCCAAGGGAAACAGAACTATGGCTACACCTTC
V: TRBV4-2
size: few
J: TRBJ1-2
D: -

CDR3: CASSRTFRDRVNEQFF
DNA: TGTGCCAGCAGTCGAACATTCCGGGACAGGGTAAATGAGCAGTTCTTC
V: TRBV6-5
size: many
J: TRBJ2-1
D: TRBD1

CDR3: CASSSPGLAGGGSYNEQFF
DNA: TGCGCCAGCAGCTCTCCGGGACTAGCGGGAGGGGGCTCCTACAATGAGCAGTTCTTC
V: TRBV5-1
size: many
J: TRBJ2-1
D: TRBD2

CDR3: CAWGAASRNQPQHF
DNA: TGTGCCTGGGGCGCCGCTTCGCGCAATCAGCCCCAGCATTTT
V: TRBV30
size: few
J: TRBJ1-5
D: -

CDR3: CSVVSGGRTDTQYF
DNA: TGCAGCGTTGTTTCAGGGGGCAGGACAGATACGCAGTATTTT
V: TRBV29-1
size: -
J: TRBJ2-3
D: TRBD1

CDR3: CAWRGGGILSGYTF
DNA: TGTGCCTGGAGGGGGGGCGGGATTCTAAGTGGCTACACCTTC
V: TRBV30
size: -
J: TRBJ1-2
D: -

CDR3: CASSQDSDYEQYF
DNA: TGCGCCAGCAGCCAAGATAGTGACTACGAGCAGTACTTC
V: TRBV4-3
size: few
J: TRBJ2-7
D: -

CDR3: CASSLGGRGLDGYTF
DNA: TGTGCCAGCAGCTTGGGCGGCAGGGGGCTCGATGGCTACACCTTC
V: TRBV5-6
size: -
J: TRBJ1-2
D: TRBD1

CDR3: CASSVSGLAYNEQFF
DNA: TGTGCCAGCAGCGTTAGCGGTCTCGCCTACAATGAGCAGTTCTTC
V: TRBV7-9
size: few
J: TRBJ2-1
D: -

CDR3: CASSIEAGSSYNEQFF
DNA: TGTGCCAGTAGTATAGAGGCGGGGAGCTCCTACAATGAGCAGTTCTTC
V: TRBV19
size: -
J: TRBJ2-1
D: -

CDR3: CASSSSGSTGEQYF
DNA: TGTGCCAGCAGCAGTAGCGGGAGTACTGGCGAGCAGTACTTC
V: TRBV9
size: -
J: TRBJ2-7
D: TRBD2

CDR3: CATSRDLSSGVYNEQFF
DNA: TGTGCCACCAGCAGAGATCTAAGTAGCGGGGTTTACAATGAGCAGTTCTTC
V: TRBV15
size: many
J: TRBJ2-1
D: TRBD2

CDR3: CAISESSTSVSYEQYF
DNA: TGTGCCATCAGTGAGTCCTCGACTAGCGTCTCCTACGAGCAGTACTTC
V: TRBV10-3
size: many
J: TRBJ2-7
D: TRBD2

CDR3: CASSSAEILAKNIQYF
DNA: TGTGCCAGCAGCTCCGCCGAGATTCTAGCCAAAAACATTCAGTACTTC
V: TRBV7-9
size: few
J: TRBJ2-4
D: -

CDR3: CSARDPKQGGEKLFF
DNA: TGCAGTGCTAGAGATCCGAAACAGGGCGGCGAAAAACTGTTTTTT
V: TRBV20-1
size: -
J: TRBJ1-4
D: -

CDR3: CASSLRGQGLNEQFF
DNA: TGTGCCAGCAGTTTAAGGGGACAGGGGTTGAATGAGCAGTTCTTC
V: TRBV12-3/TRBV12-4
size: -
J: TRBJ2-1
D: TRBD1

CDR3: CASSLALAGGQTDTQYF
DNA: TGTGCCAGCAGCTTAGCCCTAGCGGGAGGGCAGACAGATACGCAGTATTTT
V: TRBV7-9
size: few
J: TRBJ2-3
D: TRBD2

CDR3: CSVPSSGGIEQYF
DNA: TGCAGCGTTCCCTCATCCGGGGGGATTGAGCAGTACTTC
V: TRBV29-1
size: -
J: TRBJ2-7
D: TRBD2

CDR3: CASSKQDSFTEAFF
DNA: TGCGCCAGCAGCAAGCAGGACAGCTTCACTGAAGCTTTCTTT
V: TRBV5-1
size: -
J: TRBJ1-1
D: -

CDR3: CASQGRNYGYTF
DNA: TGTGCCAGCCAGGGGCGGAACTATGGCTACACCTTC
V: TRBV3-1
size: few
J: TRBJ1-2
D: -

CDR3: CASSLSRGAGELFF
DNA: TGTGCCAGCAGCCTCTCTAGAGGCGCCGGGGAGCTGTTTTTT
V: TRBV11-2
size: -
J: TRBJ2-2
D: -

CDR3: CASSFEAAASPLHF
DNA: TGCGCCAGCAGCTTTGAGGCGGCGGCTTCACCCCTCCACTTT
V: TRBV5-1
size: -
J: TRBJ1-6
D: -

CDR3: CSARDGSGRSYNEQFF
DNA: TGCAGTGCTAGAGATGGTAGCGGGAGGTCCTACAATGAGCAGTTCTTC
V: TRBV20-1
size: few
J: TRBJ2-1
D: TRBD2

CDR3: CATRTAGPYNEQFF
DNA: TGTGCCACGCGGACAGCCGGCCCGTACAATGAGCAGTTCTTC
V: TRBV6-1
size: few
J: TRBJ2-1
D: -

CDR3: CASSQGTSGGNEQFF
DNA: TGCGCCAGCAGCCAAGGGACTAGCGGGGGAAATGAGCAGTTCTTC
V: TRBV5-1
size: many
J: TRBJ2-1
D: TRBD2

CDR3: CSVDRTGGGYTF
DNA: TGCAGCGTTGACAGGACGGGAGGTGGCTACACCTTC
V: TRBV29-1
size: -
J: TRBJ1-2
D: -